This TCR beta chain was recovered during a study of blood T cell repertoires in COVID-19. Assay: immunoSEQ multiplex PCR; the TCRdb copy retains only in-frame clones and omits some. This table has roughly 41,000 clones, 88% appearing once. CDR1 is MNHEY and CDR2 is SVGAGI in the germline V gene. V was pared by 6 bases and J by 5 bases, with 7 bases of the junction left unmatched. This CDR3 is 14 amino acids long. This receptor was identified in a human donor in a cohort sampled during active COVID-19. Sequencing was carried out using peripheral blood. The chain joins TRBV6-5 to TRBJ2-5, with TRBD1 matching 9 bases. CDR3 loop: CASSHYRGHETQYF. The CDR3 coding sequence is TGTGCCAGCAGCCACTACAGGGGGCACGAGACCCAGTACTTC.